Listed here are 23 T cell receptor beta chains from one sample, sequenced in a study of blood T cell repertoires in COVID-19. Some clones are missing from TCRdb's copy, which holds only in-frame ones; the method was immunoSEQ multiplex PCR. The repertoire includes over 300,000 clones, around 87% of them detected once, and 6.5% to 7% sits in the top ten. The sequenced sample was peripheral blood. Receptors were obtained from a man between 18 and 35 years old with active or convalescent COVID-19.

The CDR3 spells CASRGLAGLVNTGELFF. As DNA, the CDR3 is TGTGCCAGCAGGGGACTAGCGGGATTGGTTAACACCGGGGAGCTGTTTTTT. J is TRBJ2-2 and V is TRBV28; 13 bases line up with TRBD2. Per the germline V gene, CDR1 is MDHEN and CDR2 is SYDVKM. CDR3 size: 17 residues. V was pared by 6 bases and J by 2 bases, with 6 bases of the junction left unmatched.

The CDR3 protein is CASSPGLAGGSYEQYF. DNA of the CDR3: TGCGCCAGCAGCCCCGGACTAGCGGGTGGATCCTACGAGCAGTACTTC. The chain recombines TRBV4-3 with TRBJ2-7; 11 bases match TRBD2. Trimming at V came to 4 bases and at J to 1 base, leaving 6 bases not matched to a gene. The CDR3 has 16 residues. Germline lookup yields CDR1 LGHNA and CDR2 YSLEER.

The chain carries TRBV4-3 and TRBJ1-1; a weak D match, TRBD1 (5 bases). This CDR3 is 15 amino acids long. Trimming stripped 1 base from V and 4 bases from J, with 13 bases between. The germline CDR1 and CDR2 sequences are LGHNA and YSLEER. CDR3 DNA: TGCGCCAGCAGCCAAGTCGACAGTCGTGCCACTGAAGCTTTCTTT. Translation gives CASSQVDSRATEAFF.

This clone was counted a single time. The genes are TRBV19 and TRBJ1-2; D call uncertain. This CDR3 comprises 13 residues. The germline V gene encodes CDR1 LNHDA and CDR2 SQIVND (reference sequence). The V gene lost 5 bases and the J gene lost 4 bases, with 11 bases spanning the gap. The CDR3 DNA reads as TGTGCCAGTAGTCCCGGAGGGCCCTATGGCTACACCTTC. It translates to CASSPGGPYGYTF.

J is TRBJ2-7 and V is TRBV5-1, with 10 bases identical to TRBD2. The V gene end was trimmed by 1 base and the J gene end by 2 bases; junction bases not matched to a gene: 3. Germline CDR1 and CDR2: SGHRS and YFSETQ. The CDR3 has 15 residues. CDR3 DNA: TGCGCCAGCAGCTTGACAGCGGGAGGGCCCTACGAGCAGTACTTC. This encodes CASSLTAGGPYEQYF. The variable domain in full, with the rest retrieved from reference TRBV5-1 and TRBJ2-7, is KAGVTQTPRYLIKTRGQQVTLSCSPISGHRSVSWYQQTPGQGLQFLFEYFSETQRNKGNFPGRFSGRQFSNSRSEMNVSTLELGDSALYLCASSLTAGGPYEQYFGPGTRLTVT.

The chain carries TRBV5-6 and TRBJ1-2; 8 bases fit TRBD1. The CDR3 length is 13 residues. The ends lost 4 bases at V and 3 bases at J; junction bases unmatched: 2. CDR1 SGHDT and CDR2 YYEEEE come from the germline V gene. CDR3 DNA sequence: TGTGCCAGCAGCATGACAGGGGACTATGGCTACACCTTC. It codes for CASSMTGDYGYTF. Full variable domain (rest looked up from reference TRBV5-6 and TRBJ1-2): DAGVTQSPTHLIKTRGQQVTLRCSPKSGHDTVSWYQQALGQGPQFIFQYYEEEERQRGNFPDRFSGHQFPNYSSELNVNALLLGDSALYLCASSMTGDYGYTFGSGTRLTVV.

The chain carries TRBV6-5 and TRBJ2-1, with 11 bases lining up with TRBD2. The V gene end was trimmed by 6 bases and the J gene end by 6 bases; junction bases not matched to a gene: 7. Per the germline V gene, CDR1 is MNHEY and CDR2 is SVGAGI. This CDR3 comprises 15 residues. CDR3 amino acids: CASRSGLAASNEQFF. CDR3 sequence (DNA): TGTGCCAGCAGGTCGGGACTAGCGGCCTCCAATGAGCAGTTCTTC.

The chain is built from TRBV10-2 and TRBJ1-5; possibly TRBD1 for D (6 bases). V lost 8 bases and J 0 bases, leaving 8 bases between the germline ends. The CDR3 totals 13 residues. Per germline, CDR1 WSHSY and CDR2 SAAADI. CDR3 nucleotide sequence: TGCGCCAGCGGGGGCCTTAGCAATCAGCCCCAGCATTTT. Amino acid sequence: CASGGLSNQPQHF.

This clone was seen only once. The chain recombines TRBV29-1 with TRBJ2-5; D may be TRBD2 (6 bases). Germline-derived CDR1 and CDR2 are SQVTM and ANQGSEA. This CDR3 region has 16 residues. Trimming shortened V by 3 bases and J by 0 bases, and 17 bases separated the two germline ends. CDR3 residues: CSVDPRPGTYQETQYF. The CDR3 region has the DNA TGCAGCGTTGATCCAAGGCCCGGGACTTACCAAGAGACCCAGTACTTC.

The rearrangement uses TRBV18 and TRBJ2-3; 9 bases are shared with TRBD1. After removal of 3 bases from V and 3 bases from J, the junction contained 10 bases not matched to a gene. CDR1 is KGHSH, CDR2 LQKENI, per germline. The CDR3 loop spans 17 amino acids. The CDR3 here is CASSPRTGADVTDTQYF. The CDR3 nucleotides are TGTGCCAGCTCACCCAGGACAGGGGCTGATGTAACAGATACGCAGTATTTT. The full variable domain, with the rest looked up from reference TRBV18 and TRBJ2-3, is NAGVMQNPRHLVRRRGQEARLRCSPMKGHSHVYWYRQLPEEGLKFMVYLQKENIIDESGMPKERFSAEFPKEGPSILRIQQVVRGDSAAYFCASSPRTGADVTDTQYFGPGTRLTVL.

V is TRBV7-2 and J is TRBJ2-7, with 14 bases that match TRBD2. The CDR3 length is 18 residues. The V and J ends lost 5 bases and 2 bases, in that order; junction bases with no gene match: 11. Germline assignment: CDR1 SGHTA and CDR2 FQGNSA. CDR3 DNA sequence: TGTGCCAGCAGCCGGAATCCCGGGACTAGCGGGAGTGCCTACGAGCAGTACTTC. The encoded protein is CASSRNPGTSGSAYEQYF.

The chain links TRBV24-1 to TRBJ1-2; a weak D match, TRBD1 (6 bases). Trimming shortened V by 3 bases and J by 6 bases, and 19 bases separated the two germline ends. The CDR3 is 16 amino acids. In germline, CDR1 is KGHDR, CDR2 SFDVKD. The CDR3 nucleotides read TGTGCCACCAGTGATCCTAAACAGGGTTCAAAGGATGGCTACACCTTC. It specifies CATSDPKQGSKDGYTF.

V and J are TRBV5-6 and TRBJ1-5, with D possibly matching TRBD1 (5 bases). CDR3 length: 14 amino acids. With 3 bases removed from V and 4 bases from J, the gap between germline ends came to 11 bases. The germline V gene encodes CDR1 SGHDT and CDR2 YYEEEE. CDR3 protein: CASSSWGGNQPQHF. CDR3 nucleotide sequence: TGTGCCAGCAGCTCCTGGGGGGGAAATCAGCCCCAGCATTTT.

This clone was found once. The chain links TRBV12-3 or TRBV12-4 to TRBJ2-7, with D possibly matching TRBD1 (7 bases). V was trimmed by 3 bases and J by 4 bases, leaving 10 bases between them. The CDR3 spans 13 residues. The CDR3 nucleotides read TGTGCCAGCAGTTTTTCAGGGGGGTACGAGCAGTACTTC. This translates into CASSFSGGYEQYF.

The chain employs TRBV4-3 and TRBJ2-1, with 10 positions matching TRBD2. The CDR3 is 17 residues long. The V and J ends lost 0 bases and 4 bases, in that order; junction bases with no gene match: 6. Germline CDR1 LGHNA, CDR2 YSLEER. CDR3 DNA: TGCGCCAGCAGCCAAGATCGTTGGACTAGCGGTTACAATGAGCAGTTCTTC. As protein: CASSQDRWTSGYNEQFF.

This chain links TRBV25-1 with TRBJ2-7, with D possibly TRBD1 on 5 matching bases. CDR1 is MGHDK, CDR2 SYGVNS, per germline. V lost 7 bases and J lost 6, with 19 bases in between. The CDR3 is 14 residues long. The CDR3 region has the DNA TGTGCCAGCACCGAACCAGGGAATTACGGCGAGCAGTACTTC. Its translation is CASTEPGNYGEQYF.

The rearrangement joins TRBV7-9 to TRBJ2-7; D unresolved. The CDR3 has 17 amino acids. CDR1 and CDR2 (germline): SEHNR, FQNEAQ (reference sequence). With 5 bases removed from V and 1 base from J, the gap between germline ends came to 21 bases. The CDR3 coding sequence is TGTGCCAGCAGCCCCCCCCCGACTCTTTACGGATCCTACGAGCAGTACTTC. This sequence encodes CASSPPPTLYGSYEQYF. The whole variable domain, filled in from reference TRBV7-9 and TRBJ2-7, reads DTGVSQNPRHKITKRGQNVTFRCDPISEHNRLYWYRQTLGQGPEFLTYFQNEAQLEKSRLLSDRFSAERPKGSFSTLEIQRTEQGDSAMYLCASSPPPTLYGSYEQYFGPGTRLTVT.

This chain links TRBV19 with TRBJ2-7, with 7 positions matching TRBD2. V trimming: 7 bases; J trimming: 2 bases; junction bases outside the gene matches: 23. The germline V gene has CDR1 LNHDA and CDR2 SQIVND (reference sequence). The CDR3 length is 19 residues. The CDR3 coding sequence is TGTGCCAGTACCATCTCTTCCTTCCCCCACGGGAGGACCCCCTACGAGCAGTACTTC. Translating gives CASTISSFPHGRTPYEQYF. Together with reference TRBV19 and TRBJ2-7, the CDR3 gives the full variable domain: DGGITQSPKYLFRKEGQNVTLSCEQNLNHDAMYWYRQDPGQGLRLIYYSQIVNDFQKGDIAEGYSVSREKKESFPLTVTSAQKNPTAFYLCASTISSFPHGRTPYEQYFGPGTRLTVT.

This chain connects TRBV7-9 to TRBJ2-5; D remains ambiguous. Germline-derived CDR1 and CDR2 are SEHNR and FQNEAQ (reference sequence). This CDR3 has 11 amino acids. V shed 4 bases and J shed 4 bases, with 4 bases lying between them. The CDR3 coding sequence is TGTGCCAGCAGCTCCTCAGAGACCCAGTACTTC. This translates into CASSSSETQYF.

The rearrangement uses TRBV7-9 and TRBJ1-1; TRBD1 aligns across 9 bases. This CDR3 comprises 16 residues. V lost 2 bases and J lost 4; bases outside the gene matches: 8. Germline loops: CDR1 SEHNR, CDR2 FQNEAQ (reference sequence). For the CDR3, the DNA is TGTGCCAGCAGCTTAACAGGGGGCCGTTTTGGCACTGAAGCTTTCTTT. Translated, it gives CASSLTGGRFGTEAFF. The variable domain in full, completed from reference TRBV7-9 and TRBJ1-1, reads DTGVSQNPRHKITKRGQNVTFRCDPISEHNRLYWYRQTLGQGPEFLTYFQNEAQLEKSRLLSDRFSAERPKGSFSTLEIQRTEQGDSAMYLCASSLTGGRFGTEAFFGQGTRLTVV.

The V and J genes are TRBV28 and TRBJ1-1; 7 positions agree with TRBD1. CDR3 length: 15 residues. Germline CDR1 and CDR2: MDHEN and SYDVKM. Trimming removed 6 bases from V and 1 base from J; junction bases left unmatched: 8. The CDR3 loop reads CASRLAGQENTEAFF. The CDR3 coding sequence is TGTGCCAGCAGGTTAGCCGGACAGGAGAACACTGAAGCTTTCTTT.

This rearrangement joins TRBV18 to TRBJ1-2; tentatively, D is TRBD1 (5 bases). The CDR3 contains 15 residues. V was clipped by 3 bases and J by 2 bases, with 13 bases between them. Germline values: CDR1 KGHSH, CDR2 LQKENI. The CDR3, as DNA: TGTGCCAGCTCACCGGCCGTGGAGGGGAACTATGGCTACACCTTC. Translated: CASSPAVEGNYGYTF.

This clone has only a few counts. J is TRBJ2-7 and V is TRBV6-5; 14 bases map to TRBD2. The CDR3 is 15 residues long. The germline V gene has CDR1 MNHEY and CDR2 SVGAGI. V shed 5 bases, J shed 3 bases, and the junction held 3 bases outside the gene matches. CDR3 residues: CASSPGTSGSYEQYF. In nucleotides, the CDR3 is TGTGCCAGCAGTCCCGGGACTAGCGGGAGCTACGAGCAGTACTTC.